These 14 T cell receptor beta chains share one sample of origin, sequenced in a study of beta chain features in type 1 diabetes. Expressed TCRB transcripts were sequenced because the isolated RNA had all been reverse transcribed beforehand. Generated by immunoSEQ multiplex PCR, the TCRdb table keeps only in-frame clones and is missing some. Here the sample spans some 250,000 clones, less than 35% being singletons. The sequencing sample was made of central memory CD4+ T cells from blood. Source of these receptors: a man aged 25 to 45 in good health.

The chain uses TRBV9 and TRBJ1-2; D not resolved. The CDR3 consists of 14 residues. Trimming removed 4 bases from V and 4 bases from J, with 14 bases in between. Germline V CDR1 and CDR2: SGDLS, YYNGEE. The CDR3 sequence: CASSPEAQAYGYTF. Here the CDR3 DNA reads TGTGCCAGCAGCCCGGAGGCGCAGGCCTATGGCTACACCTTC.

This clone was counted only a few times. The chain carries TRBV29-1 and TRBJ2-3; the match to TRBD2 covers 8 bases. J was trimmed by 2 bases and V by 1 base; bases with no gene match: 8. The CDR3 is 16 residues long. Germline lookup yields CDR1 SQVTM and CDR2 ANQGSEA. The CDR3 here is CSVEGVRGVATDTQYF. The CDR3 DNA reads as TGCAGCGTTGAAGGGGTGCGGGGGGTGGCCACAGATACGCAGTATTTT.

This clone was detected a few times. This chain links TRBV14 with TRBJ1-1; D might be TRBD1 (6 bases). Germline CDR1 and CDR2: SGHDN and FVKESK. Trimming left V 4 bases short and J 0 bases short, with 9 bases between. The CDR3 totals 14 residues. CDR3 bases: TGTGCCAGCAGCCTCGAGGGGGTGAACACTGAAGCTTTCTTT. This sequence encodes CASSLEGVNTEAFF.

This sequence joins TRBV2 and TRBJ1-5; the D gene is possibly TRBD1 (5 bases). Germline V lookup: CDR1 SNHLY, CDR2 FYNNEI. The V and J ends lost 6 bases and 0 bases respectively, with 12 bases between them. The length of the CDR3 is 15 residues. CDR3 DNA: TGTGCCAGCAGCCCCAGGGAGTTTAGCAATCAGCCCCAGCATTTT. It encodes CASSPREFSNQPQHF. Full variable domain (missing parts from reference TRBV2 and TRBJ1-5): EPEVTQTPSHQVTQMGQEVILRCVPISNHLYFYWYRQILGQKVEFLVSFYNNEISEKSEIFDDQFSVERPDGSNFTLKIRSTKLEDSAMYFCASSPREFSNQPQHFGDGTRLSIL.

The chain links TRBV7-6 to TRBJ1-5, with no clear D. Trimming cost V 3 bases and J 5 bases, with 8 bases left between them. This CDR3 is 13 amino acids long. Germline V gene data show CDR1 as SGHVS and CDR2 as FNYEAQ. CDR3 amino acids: CASSFSGDQPQHF. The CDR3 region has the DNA TGTGCCAGCAGCTTTTCGGGAGATCAGCCCCAGCATTTT.

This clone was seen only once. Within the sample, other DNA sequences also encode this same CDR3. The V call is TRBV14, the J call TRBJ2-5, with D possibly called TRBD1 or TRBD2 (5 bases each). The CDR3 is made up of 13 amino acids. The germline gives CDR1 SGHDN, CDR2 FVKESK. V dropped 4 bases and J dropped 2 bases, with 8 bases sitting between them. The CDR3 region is CASSRDQQETQYF. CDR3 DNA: TGTGCCAGCAGCCGGGACCAACAAGAGACCCAGTACTTC.

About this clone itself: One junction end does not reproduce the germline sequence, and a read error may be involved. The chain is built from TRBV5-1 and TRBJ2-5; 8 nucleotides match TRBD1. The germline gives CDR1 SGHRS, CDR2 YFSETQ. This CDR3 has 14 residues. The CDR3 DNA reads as TGCGCCAGCAGGTTGGGGACAGGACCGGAGACCCAGTACTTC. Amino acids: CASRLGTGPETQYF. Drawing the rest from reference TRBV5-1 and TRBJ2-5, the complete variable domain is KAGVTQTPRYLIKTRGQQVTLSCSPISGHRSVSWYQQTPGQGLQFLFEYFSETQRNKGNFPGRFSGRQFSNSRSEMNVSTLELGDSALYLCASRLGTGPETQYFGPGTRLLVL.

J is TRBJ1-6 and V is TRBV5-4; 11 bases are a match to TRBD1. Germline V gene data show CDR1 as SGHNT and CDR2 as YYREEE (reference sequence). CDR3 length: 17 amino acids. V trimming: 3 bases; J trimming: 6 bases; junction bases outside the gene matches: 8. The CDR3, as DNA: TGTGCCAGCAGCTGGCGTCCCGGGACAGGGGGTAATTCACCCCTCCACTTT. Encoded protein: CASSWRPGTGGNSPLHF. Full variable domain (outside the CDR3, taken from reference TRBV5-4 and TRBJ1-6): ETGVTQSPTHLIKTRGQQVTLRCSSQSGHNTVSWYQQALGQGPQFIFQYYREEENGRGNFPPRFSGLQFPNYSSELNVNALELDDSALYLCASSWRPGTGGNSPLHFGNGTRLTVT.

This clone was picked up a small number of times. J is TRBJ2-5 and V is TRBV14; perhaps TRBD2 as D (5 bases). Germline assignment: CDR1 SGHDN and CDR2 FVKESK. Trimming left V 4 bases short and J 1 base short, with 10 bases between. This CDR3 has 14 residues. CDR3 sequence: CASSPRDFQETQYF. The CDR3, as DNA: TGTGCCAGCAGCCCCCGGGATTTCCAAGAGACCCAGTACTTC. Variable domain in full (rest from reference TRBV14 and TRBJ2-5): EAGVTQFPSHSVIEKGQTVTLRCDPISGHDNLYWYRRVMGKEIKFLLHFVKESKQDESGMPNNRFLAERTGGTYSTLKVQPAELEDSGVYFCASSPRDFQETQYFGPGTRLLVL.

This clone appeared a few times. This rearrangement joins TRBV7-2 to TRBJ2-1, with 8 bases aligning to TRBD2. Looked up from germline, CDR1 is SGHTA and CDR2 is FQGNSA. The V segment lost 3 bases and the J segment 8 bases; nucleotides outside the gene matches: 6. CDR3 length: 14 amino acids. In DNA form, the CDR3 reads TGTGCCAGCAGCTTTGGTAGCGGGGTACATGAGCAGTTCTTC. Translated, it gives CASSFGSGVHEQFF.

This CDR3 reads CASSLPDRGGSGANVLTF. The DNA of the CDR3 is TGCGCCAGCAGCTTACCCGACAGGGGCGGCTCTGGGGCCAACGTCCTGACTTTC. This chain joins TRBV5-1 and TRBJ2-6, with 8 bases lining up with TRBD1. The V gene's germline CDR1 is SGHRS and CDR2 YFSETQ. J was trimmed by 0 bases and V by 2 bases; bases with no gene match: 7. The CDR3 consists of 18 residues.

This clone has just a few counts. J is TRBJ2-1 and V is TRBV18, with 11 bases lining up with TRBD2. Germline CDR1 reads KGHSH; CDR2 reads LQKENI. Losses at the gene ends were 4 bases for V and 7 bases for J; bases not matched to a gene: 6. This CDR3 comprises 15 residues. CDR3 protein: CASSQLGTSGNEQFF. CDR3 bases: TGTGCCAGCTCACAACTAGGGACTAGCGGAAATGAGCAGTTCTTC.

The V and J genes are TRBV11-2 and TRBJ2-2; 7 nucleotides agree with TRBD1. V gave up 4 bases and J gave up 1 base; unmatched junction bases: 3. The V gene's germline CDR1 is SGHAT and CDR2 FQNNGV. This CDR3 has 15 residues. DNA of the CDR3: TGTGCCAGCAGCTCGCACAGGGGGAACACCGGGGAGCTGTTTTTT. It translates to CASSSHRGNTGELFF. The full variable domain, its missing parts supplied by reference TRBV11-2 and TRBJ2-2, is EAGVAQSPRYKIIEKRQSVAFWCNPISGHATLYWYQQILGQGPKLLIQFQNNGVVDDSQLPKDRFSAERLKGVDSTLKIQPAKLEDSAVYLCASSSHRGNTGELFFGEGSRLTVL.

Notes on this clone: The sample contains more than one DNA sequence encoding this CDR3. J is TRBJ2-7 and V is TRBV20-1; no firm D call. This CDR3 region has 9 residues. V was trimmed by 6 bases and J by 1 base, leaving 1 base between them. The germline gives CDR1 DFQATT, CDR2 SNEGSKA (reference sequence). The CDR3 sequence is CSASYEQYF. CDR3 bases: TGCAGTGCGTCCTACGAGCAGTACTTC.